The 3 T cell receptor beta chains below all came from one sample that was sequenced in a study of cytomegalovirus exposure and HLA in healthy donors. PCR primers comprised 60 Vbeta and 13 Jbeta primers. Measured with immunoSEQ multiplex PCR; TCRdb has only the in-frame clones, and not every one. The sample has 150,000 to 200,000 clones; around 81% are singletons. Sequencing was done on a sample of PBMCs. The receptors stem from a woman aged 18-35 years in good health and CMV-seropositive.

This sequence joins TRBV5-6 and TRBJ2-3, with 7 positions matching TRBD1. This CDR3 region has 15 residues. Trimming at V came to 5 bases and at J to 1 base, leaving 7 bases not matched to a gene. From germline, CDR1 is SGHDT and CDR2 YYEEEE. The CDR3 coding sequence is TGTGCCAGCAGGGAGACAGGGTGGGGCACAGATACGCAGTATTTT. Translating gives CASRETGWGTDTQYF.

CDR3 in amino acids: CASRTGGVSGNTIYF. In DNA form, the CDR3 reads TGTGCCAGCAGGACAGGGGGAGTCTCTGGAAACACCATATATTTT. The J gene is TRBJ1-3, the V gene TRBV7-8; 9 bases map to TRBD1. Germline V gene sequence: CDR1 SGHVS, CDR2 FQNEAQ. The CDR3 runs 15 residues. Losses at the gene ends were 6 bases for V and 0 bases for J; bases not matched to a gene: 3.

As for this clone: The junction shows a germline mismatch at one end, possibly a read error. This chain joins TRBV28 and TRBJ2-7; TRBD1 aligns across 12 bases. CDR3 length: 15 amino acids. CDR1 is MDHEN, CDR2 SYDVKM, per germline. CDR3 residues: CASGLPGQGAYEQYF. CDR3 sequence (DNA): TGTGCCAGCGGTTTACCGGGACAGGGGGCTTACGAGCAGTACTTC.